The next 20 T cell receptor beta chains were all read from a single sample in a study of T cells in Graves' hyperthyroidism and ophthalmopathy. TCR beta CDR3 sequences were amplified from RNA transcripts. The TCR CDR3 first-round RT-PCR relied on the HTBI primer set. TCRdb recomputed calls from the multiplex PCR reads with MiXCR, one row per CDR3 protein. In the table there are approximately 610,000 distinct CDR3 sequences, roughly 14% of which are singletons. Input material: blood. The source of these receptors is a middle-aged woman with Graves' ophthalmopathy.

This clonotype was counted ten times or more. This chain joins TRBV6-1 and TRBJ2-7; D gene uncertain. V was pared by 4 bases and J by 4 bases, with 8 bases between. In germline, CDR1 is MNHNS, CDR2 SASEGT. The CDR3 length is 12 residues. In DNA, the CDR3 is TGTGCCAGCAGTGGGGATAGATACGAGCAGTACTTC. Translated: CASSGDRYEQYF.

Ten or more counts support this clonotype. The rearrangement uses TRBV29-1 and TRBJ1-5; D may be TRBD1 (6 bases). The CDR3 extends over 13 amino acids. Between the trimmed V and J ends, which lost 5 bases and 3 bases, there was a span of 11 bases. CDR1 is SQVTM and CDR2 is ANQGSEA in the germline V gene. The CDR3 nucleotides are TGCAGCGTTAGACAGGCGAACAATCAGCCCCAGCATTTT. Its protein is CSVRQANNQPQHF.

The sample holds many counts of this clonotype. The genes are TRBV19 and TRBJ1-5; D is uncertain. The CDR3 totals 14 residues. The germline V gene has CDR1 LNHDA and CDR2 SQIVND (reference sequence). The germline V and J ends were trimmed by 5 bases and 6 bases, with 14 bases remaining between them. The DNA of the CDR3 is TGTGCCAGTAGTCAAGGAGACTCCGGTCAGCCCCAGCATTTT. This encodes CASSQGDSGQPQHF.

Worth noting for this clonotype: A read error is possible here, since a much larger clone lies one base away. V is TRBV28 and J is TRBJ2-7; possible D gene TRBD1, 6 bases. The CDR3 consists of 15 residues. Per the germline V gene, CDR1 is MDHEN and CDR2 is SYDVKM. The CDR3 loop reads CASSPLTGLTYERYF. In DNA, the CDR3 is TGTGCCAGCAGTCCCCTCACAGGGTTAACCTACGAGCGGTACTTC.

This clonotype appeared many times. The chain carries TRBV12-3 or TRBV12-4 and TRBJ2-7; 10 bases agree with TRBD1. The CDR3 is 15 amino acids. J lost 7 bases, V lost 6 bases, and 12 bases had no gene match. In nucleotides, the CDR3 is TGTGCCAGCAGCCCCCACCGACAGGGGGCGCGGGAGCAGTACTTC. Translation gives CASSPHRQGAREQYF.

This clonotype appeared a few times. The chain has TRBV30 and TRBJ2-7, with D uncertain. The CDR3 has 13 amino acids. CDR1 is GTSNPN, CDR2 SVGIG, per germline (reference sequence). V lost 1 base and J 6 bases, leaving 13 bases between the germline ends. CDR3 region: CAWSGTASGEQYF. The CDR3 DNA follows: TGTGCCTGGAGTGGAACGGCCTCGGGCGAGCAGTACTTC.

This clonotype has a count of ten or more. CDR3 DNA: TGTGCCTGCAAACCGGGAGGCACTGAAGCTTTCTTT. The encoded protein is CACKPGGTEAFF. This chain joins TRBV30 and TRBJ1-1; D gene uncertain. CDR3 length: 12 amino acids. Germline assignment: CDR1 GTSNPN and CDR2 SVGIG (reference sequence). Trimming cost V 6 bases and J 4 bases, with 12 bases left between them.

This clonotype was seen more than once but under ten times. CDR3 amino acids: CASSLDALGAYNEQFF. The CDR3 region has the DNA TGCGCCAGCAGCCTTGACGCCCTGGGGGCCTACAATGAGCAGTTCTTC. The rearrangement joins TRBV5-1 to TRBJ2-1; D is possibly TRBD1 or TRBD2 (5 bases each). The CDR3 is made up of 16 amino acids. CDR1 is SGHRS and CDR2 is YFSETQ in the germline V gene. With 4 bases removed from V and 2 bases from J, the gap between germline ends came to 16 bases.

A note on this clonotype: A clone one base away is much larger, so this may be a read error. CDR3 region: CASSMVAGANVLTF. DNA of the CDR3: TGTGCCAGTAGTATGGTAGCTGGGGCCAACGTCCTGACTTTC. The chain uses TRBV19 and TRBJ2-6; D is uncertain. V was shortened by 3 bases and J by 2 bases, with 5 bases between the two germline ends. The CDR3 runs 14 residues. Germline CDR1 is LNHDA and CDR2 is SQIVND (reference sequence).

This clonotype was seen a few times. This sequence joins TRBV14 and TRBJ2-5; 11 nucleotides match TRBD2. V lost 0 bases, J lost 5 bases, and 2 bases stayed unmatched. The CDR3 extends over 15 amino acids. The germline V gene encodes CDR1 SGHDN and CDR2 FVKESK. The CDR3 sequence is CASSQDGLAGETQYF. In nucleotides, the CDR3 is TGTGCCAGCAGCCAAGATGGACTAGCGGGCGAGACCCAGTACTTC.

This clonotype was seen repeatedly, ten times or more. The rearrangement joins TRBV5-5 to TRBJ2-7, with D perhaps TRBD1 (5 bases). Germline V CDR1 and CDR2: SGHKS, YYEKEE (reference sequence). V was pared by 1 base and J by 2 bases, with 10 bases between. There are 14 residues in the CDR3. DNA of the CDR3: TGTGCCAGCAGCTTGCAGGGCGATACCTACGAGCAGTACTTC. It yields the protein CASSLQGDTYEQYF. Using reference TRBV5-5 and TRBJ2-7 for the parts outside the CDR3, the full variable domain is DAGVTQSPTHLIKTRGQQVTLRCSPISGHKSVSWYQQVLGQGPQFIFQYYEKEERGRGNFPDRFSARQFPNYSSELNVNALLLGDSALYLCASSLQGDTYEQYFGPGTRLTVT.

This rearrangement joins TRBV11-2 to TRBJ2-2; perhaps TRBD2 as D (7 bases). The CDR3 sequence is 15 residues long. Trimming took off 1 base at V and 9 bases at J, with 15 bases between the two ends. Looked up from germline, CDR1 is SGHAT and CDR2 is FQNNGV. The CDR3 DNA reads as TGTGCCAGCAGCTTAGGGGGGGGGCGTTACAGGGAGCTGTTTTTT. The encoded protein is CASSLGGGRYRELFF.

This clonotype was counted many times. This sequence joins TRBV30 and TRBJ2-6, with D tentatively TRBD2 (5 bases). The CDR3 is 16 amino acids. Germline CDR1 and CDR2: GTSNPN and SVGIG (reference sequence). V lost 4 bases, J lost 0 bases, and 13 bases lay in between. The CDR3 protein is CAWNAADYSGANVLTF. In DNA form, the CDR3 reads TGTGCCTGGAATGCGGCAGACTACTCTGGGGCCAACGTCCTGACTTTC.

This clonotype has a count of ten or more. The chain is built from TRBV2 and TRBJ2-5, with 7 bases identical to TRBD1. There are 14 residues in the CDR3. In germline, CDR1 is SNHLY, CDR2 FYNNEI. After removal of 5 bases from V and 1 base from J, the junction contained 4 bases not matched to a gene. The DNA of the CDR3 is TGTGCCAGCAGTAGGGGACAGCTCCAAGAGACCCAGTACTTC. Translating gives CASSRGQLQETQYF.

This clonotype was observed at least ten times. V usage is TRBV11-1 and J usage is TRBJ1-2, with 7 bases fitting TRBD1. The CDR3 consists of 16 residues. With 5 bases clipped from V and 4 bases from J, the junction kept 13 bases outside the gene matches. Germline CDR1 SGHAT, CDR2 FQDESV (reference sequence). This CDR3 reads CASSDPTGVGLYGYTF. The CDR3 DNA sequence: TGTGCCAGCAGCGACCCAACAGGGGTTGGGCTCTATGGCTACACCTTC.

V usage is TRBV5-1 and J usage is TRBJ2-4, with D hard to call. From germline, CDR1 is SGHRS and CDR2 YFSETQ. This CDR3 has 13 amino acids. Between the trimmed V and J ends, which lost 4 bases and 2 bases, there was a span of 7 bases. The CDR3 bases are TGCGCCAGCAGCCCTGATCCCAAAAACATTCAGTACTTC. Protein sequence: CASSPDPKNIQYF.

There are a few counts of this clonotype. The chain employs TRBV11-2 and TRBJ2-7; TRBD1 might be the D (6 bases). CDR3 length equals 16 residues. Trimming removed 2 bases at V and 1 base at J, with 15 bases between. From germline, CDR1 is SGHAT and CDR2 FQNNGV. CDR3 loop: CASSLPRQAPSYEQYF. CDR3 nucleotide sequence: TGTGCCAGCAGCTTACCAAGACAGGCCCCATCCTACGAGCAGTACTTC.

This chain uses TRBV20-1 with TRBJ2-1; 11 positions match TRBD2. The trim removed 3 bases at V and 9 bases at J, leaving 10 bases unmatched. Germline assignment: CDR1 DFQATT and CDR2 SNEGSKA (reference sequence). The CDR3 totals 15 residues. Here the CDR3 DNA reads TGCAGTGCTAGGGGGGCTAGCGGGAGGTTAGGTGAGCAGTTCTTC. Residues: CSARGASGRLGEQFF.

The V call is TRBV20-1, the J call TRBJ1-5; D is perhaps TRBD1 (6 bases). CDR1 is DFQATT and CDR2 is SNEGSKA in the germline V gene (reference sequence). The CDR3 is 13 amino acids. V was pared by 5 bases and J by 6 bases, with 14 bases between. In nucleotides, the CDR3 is TGCAGTGCTGCACCGGGACACCTTCAGCCCCAGCATTTT. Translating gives CSAAPGHLQPQHF.

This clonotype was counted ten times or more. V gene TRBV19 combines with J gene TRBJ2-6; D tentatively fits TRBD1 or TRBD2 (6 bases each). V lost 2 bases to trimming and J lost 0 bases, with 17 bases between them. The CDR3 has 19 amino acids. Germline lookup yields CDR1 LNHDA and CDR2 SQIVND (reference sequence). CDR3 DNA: TGTGCCAGTAGTATAAGGGGGACTCTTTCGAGCTCTGGGGCCAACGTCCTGACTTTC. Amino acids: CASSIRGTLSSSGANVLTF.